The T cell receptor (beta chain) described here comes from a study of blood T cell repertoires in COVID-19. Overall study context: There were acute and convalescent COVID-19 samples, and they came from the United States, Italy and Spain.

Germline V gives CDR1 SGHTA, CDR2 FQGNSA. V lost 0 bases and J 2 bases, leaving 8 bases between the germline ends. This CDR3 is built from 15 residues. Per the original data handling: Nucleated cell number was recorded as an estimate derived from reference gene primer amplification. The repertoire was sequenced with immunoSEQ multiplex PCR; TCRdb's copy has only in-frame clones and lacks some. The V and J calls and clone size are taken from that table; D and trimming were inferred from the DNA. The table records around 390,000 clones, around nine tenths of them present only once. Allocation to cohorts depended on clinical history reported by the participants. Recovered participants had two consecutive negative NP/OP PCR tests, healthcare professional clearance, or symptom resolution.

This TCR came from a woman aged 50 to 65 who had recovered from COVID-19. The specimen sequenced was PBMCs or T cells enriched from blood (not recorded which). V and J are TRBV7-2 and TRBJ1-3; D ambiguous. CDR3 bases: TGTGCCAGCAGCTTAGCTCCAGGCACTGGAAACACCATATATTTT. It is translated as CASSLAPGTGNTIYF.